Shown below are 13 T cell receptor beta chains from a single sample sequenced in a study of cytomegalovirus exposure and HLA in healthy donors. Vbeta (60) and Jbeta (13) primers were used in the PCR. The method was immunoSEQ multiplex PCR; TCRdb's version includes in-frame clones alone and lacks a portion of them. The sample records 100,000 to 150,000 clones, 82% being singletons. The material sequenced was PBMCs. These receptors came from a boy aged 5-17 years in good health and CMV-seronegative.

The V call is TRBV27, the J call TRBJ2-7; possible D gene TRBD1, 7 bases. The germline V and J ends were trimmed by 6 bases and 11 bases, with 17 bases remaining between them. The length of the CDR3 is 12 residues. Germline CDR1 reads MNHEY; CDR2 reads SMNVEV (reference sequence). As DNA, the CDR3 is TGTGCCAGCAGGGGGGACAGTTGGGAGGAGTACTTC. It yields the protein CASRGDSWEEYF.

V usage is TRBV6-6 and J usage is TRBJ2-7, with 8 bases that match TRBD2. J lost 7 bases, V lost 8 bases, and 10 bases had no gene match. Per germline, CDR1 MNHNY and CDR2 SVGAGI (reference sequence). CDR3 length: 13 amino acids. CDR3 amino acids: CASSKRETGEQYF. CDR3 DNA sequence: TGTGCCAGCTCCAAGCGGGAGACTGGAGAGCAGTACTTC.

The chain joins TRBV30 to TRBJ1-2; 8 bases fit TRBD1. V was pared by 5 bases and J by 6 bases, with 11 bases of the junction left unmatched. The CDR3 spans 14 residues. Germline V gene data show CDR1 as GTSNPN and CDR2 as SVGIG (reference sequence). The CDR3 region is CAWEDSGGADGYTF. In DNA, the CDR3 is TGTGCCTGGGAAGACTCAGGGGGCGCCGATGGCTACACCTTC.

This chain links TRBV6-4 with TRBJ2-6; tentatively, D is TRBD2 (6 bases). Germline CDR1 and CDR2: MRHNA and SNTAGT. This CDR3 comprises 14 residues. The germline V and J ends were trimmed by 6 bases and 6 bases, with 12 bases remaining between them. The CDR3 reads CASSEGTAANVLTF. CDR3 bases: TGTGCCAGCAGCGAGGGGACTGCGGCCAACGTCCTGACTTTC.

The rearrangement uses TRBV5-4 and TRBJ2-1; 7 bases agree with TRBD2. The CDR3 is made up of 16 amino acids. Germline values: CDR1 SGHNT, CDR2 YYREEE (reference sequence). The junction had 12 bases not matched to a gene; V was cut back by 3 bases and J by 6 bases. This CDR3 reads CASSWMREGLGNEQFF. The CDR3 bases are TGTGCCAGCAGCTGGATGAGGGAGGGCCTCGGCAATGAGCAGTTCTTC.

Regarding this clone: Other nucleotide sequences in the sample specify the same CDR3. The CDR3 nucleotides read TGTGCCAGCAGTTTAAGGGGTGGGCATCAGCCCCAGCATTTT. Its protein is CASSLRGGHQPQHF. This rearrangement joins TRBV27 to TRBJ1-5, with D perhaps matching TRBD1 (5 bases). With 2 bases removed from V and 5 bases from J, the gap between germline ends came to 10 bases. The length of the CDR3 is 14 residues. Germline V gene data show CDR1 as MNHEY and CDR2 as SMNVEV (reference sequence).

The rearrangement uses TRBV6-6 and TRBJ2-7, with D hard to call. Germline V gives CDR1 MNHNY, CDR2 SVGAGI (reference sequence). V gave up 4 bases and J gave up 3 bases, with 7 bases separating them. This CDR3 is built from 12 residues. For the CDR3, the DNA is TGTGCCAGCAGTTTTAACTTCTACGAGCAGTACTTC. It codes for CASSFNFYEQYF.

This chain joins TRBV5-4 and TRBJ2-3; 8 bases are shared with TRBD1. In germline, CDR1 is SGHNT, CDR2 YYREEE (reference sequence). The V gene end was trimmed by 10 bases and the J gene end by 5 bases; junction bases not matched to a gene: 6. The CDR3 consists of 12 residues. The CDR3 DNA sequence: TGTGCCTCCGGACAGGGCCAAGATACGCAGTATTTT. Amino acids: CASGQGQDTQYF.

This clone was picked up a small number of times. V is TRBV5-4 and J is TRBJ1-5, with TRBD1 identical over 8 bases. Germline CDR1 SGHNT, CDR2 YYREEE (reference sequence). J gave up 7 bases and V 0 bases, and 3 bases lay outside the gene matches. The CDR3 has 14 amino acids. CDR3 loop: CASSLAGGGQPQHF. CDR3 DNA: TGTGCCAGCAGCTTGGCAGGGGGCGGCCAGCCCCAGCATTTT.

The gene calls are TRBV10-3 and TRBJ2-2, with 11 bases that match TRBD2. CDR3 length: 16 amino acids. In germline, CDR1 is ENHRY, CDR2 SYGVKD. The V and J ends lost 10 bases and 6 bases, in that order; junction bases with no gene match: 13. The CDR3 bases are TGTGCCACGACTAGCGGGACCAGACTTTTCTCCGGGGAGCTGTTTTTT. Residues: CATTSGTRLFSGELFF.

The chain employs TRBV29-1 and TRBJ2-3; D not resolved. With 3 bases removed from V and 6 bases from J, the gap between germline ends came to 7 bases. The CDR3 spans 11 residues. Germline values: CDR1 SQVTM, CDR2 ANQGSEA. The DNA for the CDR3 is TGCAGCGTTGAGCGTTTGGATACGCAGTATTTT. Encoded protein: CSVERLDTQYF.

The genes are TRBV19 and TRBJ1-1; tentative D call: TRBD1 (6 bases). The CDR3 is made up of 15 amino acids. CDR1 and CDR2 (germline): LNHDA, SQIVND (reference sequence). Deletions cut 3 bases from V and 3 bases from J, with 14 bases between. CDR3 DNA sequence: TGTGCCAGTAGTATGGGTCTGGACAGAGACACTGAAGCTTTCTTT. Its protein product is CASSMGLDRDTEAFF. Full variable domain (remainder filled in from reference TRBV19 and TRBJ1-1): DGGITQSPKYLFRKEGQNVTLSCEQNLNHDAMYWYRQDPGQGLRLIYYSQIVNDFQKGDIAEGYSVSREKKESFPLTVTSAQKNPTAFYLCASSMGLDRDTEAFFGQGTRLTVV.

The V call is TRBV18, the J call TRBJ2-5; TRBD2 matches at 13 bases. This CDR3 comprises 15 residues. From germline, CDR1 is KGHSH and CDR2 LQKENI. V lost 5 bases and J lost 5; bases outside the gene matches: 5. The CDR3 here is CASSRTSGSRETQYF. In DNA form, the CDR3 reads TGTGCCAGCTCAAGGACTAGCGGGAGCAGGGAGACCCAGTACTTC.